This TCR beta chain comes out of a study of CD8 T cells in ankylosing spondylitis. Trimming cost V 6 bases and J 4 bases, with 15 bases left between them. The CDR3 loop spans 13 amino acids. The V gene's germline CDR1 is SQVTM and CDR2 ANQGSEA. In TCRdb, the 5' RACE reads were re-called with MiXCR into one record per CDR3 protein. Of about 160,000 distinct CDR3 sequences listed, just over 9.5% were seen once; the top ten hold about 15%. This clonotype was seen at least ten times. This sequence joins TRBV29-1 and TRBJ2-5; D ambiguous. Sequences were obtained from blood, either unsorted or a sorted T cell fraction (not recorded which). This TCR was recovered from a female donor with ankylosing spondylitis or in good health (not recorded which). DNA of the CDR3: TGCAGCGTAGTTGACCTAGGTGGAGAGACCCAGTACTTC. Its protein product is CSVVDLGGETQYF.